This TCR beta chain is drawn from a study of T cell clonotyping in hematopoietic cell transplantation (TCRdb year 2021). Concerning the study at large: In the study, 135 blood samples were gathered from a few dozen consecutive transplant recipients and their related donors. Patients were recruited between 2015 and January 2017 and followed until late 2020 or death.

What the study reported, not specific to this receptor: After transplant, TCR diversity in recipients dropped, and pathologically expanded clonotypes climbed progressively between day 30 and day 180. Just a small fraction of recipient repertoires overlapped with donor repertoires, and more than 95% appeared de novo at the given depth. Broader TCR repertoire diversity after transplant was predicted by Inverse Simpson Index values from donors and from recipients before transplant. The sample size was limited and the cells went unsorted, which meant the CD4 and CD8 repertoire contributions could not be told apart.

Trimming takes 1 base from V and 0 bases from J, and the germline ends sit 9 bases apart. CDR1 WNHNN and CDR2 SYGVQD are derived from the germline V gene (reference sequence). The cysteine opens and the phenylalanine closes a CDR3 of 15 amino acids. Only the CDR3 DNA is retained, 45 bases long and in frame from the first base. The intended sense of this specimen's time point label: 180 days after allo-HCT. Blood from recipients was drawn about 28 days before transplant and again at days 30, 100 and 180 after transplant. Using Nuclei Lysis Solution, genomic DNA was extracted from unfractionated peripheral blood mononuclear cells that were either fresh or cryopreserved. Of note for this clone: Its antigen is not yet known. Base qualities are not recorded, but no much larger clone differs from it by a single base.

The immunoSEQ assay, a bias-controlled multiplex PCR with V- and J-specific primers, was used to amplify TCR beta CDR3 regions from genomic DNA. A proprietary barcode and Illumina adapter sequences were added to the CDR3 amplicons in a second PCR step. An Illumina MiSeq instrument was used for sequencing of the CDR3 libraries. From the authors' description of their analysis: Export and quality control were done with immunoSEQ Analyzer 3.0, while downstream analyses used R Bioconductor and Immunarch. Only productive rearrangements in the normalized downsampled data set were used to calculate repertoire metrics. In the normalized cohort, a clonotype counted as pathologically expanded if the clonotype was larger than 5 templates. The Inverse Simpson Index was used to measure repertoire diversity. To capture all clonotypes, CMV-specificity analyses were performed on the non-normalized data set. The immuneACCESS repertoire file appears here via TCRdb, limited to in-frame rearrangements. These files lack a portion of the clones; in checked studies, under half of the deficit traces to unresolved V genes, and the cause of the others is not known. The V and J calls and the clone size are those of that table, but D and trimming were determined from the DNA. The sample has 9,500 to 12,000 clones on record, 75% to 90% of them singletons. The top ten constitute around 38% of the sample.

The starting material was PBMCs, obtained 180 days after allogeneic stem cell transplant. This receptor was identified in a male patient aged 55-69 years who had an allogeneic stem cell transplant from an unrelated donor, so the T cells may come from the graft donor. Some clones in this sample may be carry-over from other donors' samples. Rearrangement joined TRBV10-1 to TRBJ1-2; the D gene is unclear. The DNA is TGCGCCAGCAGTGAGTGTGGGAGGACTAACTATGGCTACACCTTC. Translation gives CASSECGRTNYGYTF.